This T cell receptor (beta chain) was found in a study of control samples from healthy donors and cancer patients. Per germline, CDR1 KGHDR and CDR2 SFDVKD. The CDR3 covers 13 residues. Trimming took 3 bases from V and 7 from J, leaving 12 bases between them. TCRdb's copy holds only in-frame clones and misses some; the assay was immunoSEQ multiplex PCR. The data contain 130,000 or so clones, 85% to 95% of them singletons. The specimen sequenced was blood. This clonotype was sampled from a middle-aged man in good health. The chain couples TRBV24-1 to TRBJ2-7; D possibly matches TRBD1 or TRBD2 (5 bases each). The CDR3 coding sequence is TGTGCCACCAGTGATGTGGGGGTAGGTGAGCAGTACTTC. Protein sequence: CATSDVGVGEQYF.